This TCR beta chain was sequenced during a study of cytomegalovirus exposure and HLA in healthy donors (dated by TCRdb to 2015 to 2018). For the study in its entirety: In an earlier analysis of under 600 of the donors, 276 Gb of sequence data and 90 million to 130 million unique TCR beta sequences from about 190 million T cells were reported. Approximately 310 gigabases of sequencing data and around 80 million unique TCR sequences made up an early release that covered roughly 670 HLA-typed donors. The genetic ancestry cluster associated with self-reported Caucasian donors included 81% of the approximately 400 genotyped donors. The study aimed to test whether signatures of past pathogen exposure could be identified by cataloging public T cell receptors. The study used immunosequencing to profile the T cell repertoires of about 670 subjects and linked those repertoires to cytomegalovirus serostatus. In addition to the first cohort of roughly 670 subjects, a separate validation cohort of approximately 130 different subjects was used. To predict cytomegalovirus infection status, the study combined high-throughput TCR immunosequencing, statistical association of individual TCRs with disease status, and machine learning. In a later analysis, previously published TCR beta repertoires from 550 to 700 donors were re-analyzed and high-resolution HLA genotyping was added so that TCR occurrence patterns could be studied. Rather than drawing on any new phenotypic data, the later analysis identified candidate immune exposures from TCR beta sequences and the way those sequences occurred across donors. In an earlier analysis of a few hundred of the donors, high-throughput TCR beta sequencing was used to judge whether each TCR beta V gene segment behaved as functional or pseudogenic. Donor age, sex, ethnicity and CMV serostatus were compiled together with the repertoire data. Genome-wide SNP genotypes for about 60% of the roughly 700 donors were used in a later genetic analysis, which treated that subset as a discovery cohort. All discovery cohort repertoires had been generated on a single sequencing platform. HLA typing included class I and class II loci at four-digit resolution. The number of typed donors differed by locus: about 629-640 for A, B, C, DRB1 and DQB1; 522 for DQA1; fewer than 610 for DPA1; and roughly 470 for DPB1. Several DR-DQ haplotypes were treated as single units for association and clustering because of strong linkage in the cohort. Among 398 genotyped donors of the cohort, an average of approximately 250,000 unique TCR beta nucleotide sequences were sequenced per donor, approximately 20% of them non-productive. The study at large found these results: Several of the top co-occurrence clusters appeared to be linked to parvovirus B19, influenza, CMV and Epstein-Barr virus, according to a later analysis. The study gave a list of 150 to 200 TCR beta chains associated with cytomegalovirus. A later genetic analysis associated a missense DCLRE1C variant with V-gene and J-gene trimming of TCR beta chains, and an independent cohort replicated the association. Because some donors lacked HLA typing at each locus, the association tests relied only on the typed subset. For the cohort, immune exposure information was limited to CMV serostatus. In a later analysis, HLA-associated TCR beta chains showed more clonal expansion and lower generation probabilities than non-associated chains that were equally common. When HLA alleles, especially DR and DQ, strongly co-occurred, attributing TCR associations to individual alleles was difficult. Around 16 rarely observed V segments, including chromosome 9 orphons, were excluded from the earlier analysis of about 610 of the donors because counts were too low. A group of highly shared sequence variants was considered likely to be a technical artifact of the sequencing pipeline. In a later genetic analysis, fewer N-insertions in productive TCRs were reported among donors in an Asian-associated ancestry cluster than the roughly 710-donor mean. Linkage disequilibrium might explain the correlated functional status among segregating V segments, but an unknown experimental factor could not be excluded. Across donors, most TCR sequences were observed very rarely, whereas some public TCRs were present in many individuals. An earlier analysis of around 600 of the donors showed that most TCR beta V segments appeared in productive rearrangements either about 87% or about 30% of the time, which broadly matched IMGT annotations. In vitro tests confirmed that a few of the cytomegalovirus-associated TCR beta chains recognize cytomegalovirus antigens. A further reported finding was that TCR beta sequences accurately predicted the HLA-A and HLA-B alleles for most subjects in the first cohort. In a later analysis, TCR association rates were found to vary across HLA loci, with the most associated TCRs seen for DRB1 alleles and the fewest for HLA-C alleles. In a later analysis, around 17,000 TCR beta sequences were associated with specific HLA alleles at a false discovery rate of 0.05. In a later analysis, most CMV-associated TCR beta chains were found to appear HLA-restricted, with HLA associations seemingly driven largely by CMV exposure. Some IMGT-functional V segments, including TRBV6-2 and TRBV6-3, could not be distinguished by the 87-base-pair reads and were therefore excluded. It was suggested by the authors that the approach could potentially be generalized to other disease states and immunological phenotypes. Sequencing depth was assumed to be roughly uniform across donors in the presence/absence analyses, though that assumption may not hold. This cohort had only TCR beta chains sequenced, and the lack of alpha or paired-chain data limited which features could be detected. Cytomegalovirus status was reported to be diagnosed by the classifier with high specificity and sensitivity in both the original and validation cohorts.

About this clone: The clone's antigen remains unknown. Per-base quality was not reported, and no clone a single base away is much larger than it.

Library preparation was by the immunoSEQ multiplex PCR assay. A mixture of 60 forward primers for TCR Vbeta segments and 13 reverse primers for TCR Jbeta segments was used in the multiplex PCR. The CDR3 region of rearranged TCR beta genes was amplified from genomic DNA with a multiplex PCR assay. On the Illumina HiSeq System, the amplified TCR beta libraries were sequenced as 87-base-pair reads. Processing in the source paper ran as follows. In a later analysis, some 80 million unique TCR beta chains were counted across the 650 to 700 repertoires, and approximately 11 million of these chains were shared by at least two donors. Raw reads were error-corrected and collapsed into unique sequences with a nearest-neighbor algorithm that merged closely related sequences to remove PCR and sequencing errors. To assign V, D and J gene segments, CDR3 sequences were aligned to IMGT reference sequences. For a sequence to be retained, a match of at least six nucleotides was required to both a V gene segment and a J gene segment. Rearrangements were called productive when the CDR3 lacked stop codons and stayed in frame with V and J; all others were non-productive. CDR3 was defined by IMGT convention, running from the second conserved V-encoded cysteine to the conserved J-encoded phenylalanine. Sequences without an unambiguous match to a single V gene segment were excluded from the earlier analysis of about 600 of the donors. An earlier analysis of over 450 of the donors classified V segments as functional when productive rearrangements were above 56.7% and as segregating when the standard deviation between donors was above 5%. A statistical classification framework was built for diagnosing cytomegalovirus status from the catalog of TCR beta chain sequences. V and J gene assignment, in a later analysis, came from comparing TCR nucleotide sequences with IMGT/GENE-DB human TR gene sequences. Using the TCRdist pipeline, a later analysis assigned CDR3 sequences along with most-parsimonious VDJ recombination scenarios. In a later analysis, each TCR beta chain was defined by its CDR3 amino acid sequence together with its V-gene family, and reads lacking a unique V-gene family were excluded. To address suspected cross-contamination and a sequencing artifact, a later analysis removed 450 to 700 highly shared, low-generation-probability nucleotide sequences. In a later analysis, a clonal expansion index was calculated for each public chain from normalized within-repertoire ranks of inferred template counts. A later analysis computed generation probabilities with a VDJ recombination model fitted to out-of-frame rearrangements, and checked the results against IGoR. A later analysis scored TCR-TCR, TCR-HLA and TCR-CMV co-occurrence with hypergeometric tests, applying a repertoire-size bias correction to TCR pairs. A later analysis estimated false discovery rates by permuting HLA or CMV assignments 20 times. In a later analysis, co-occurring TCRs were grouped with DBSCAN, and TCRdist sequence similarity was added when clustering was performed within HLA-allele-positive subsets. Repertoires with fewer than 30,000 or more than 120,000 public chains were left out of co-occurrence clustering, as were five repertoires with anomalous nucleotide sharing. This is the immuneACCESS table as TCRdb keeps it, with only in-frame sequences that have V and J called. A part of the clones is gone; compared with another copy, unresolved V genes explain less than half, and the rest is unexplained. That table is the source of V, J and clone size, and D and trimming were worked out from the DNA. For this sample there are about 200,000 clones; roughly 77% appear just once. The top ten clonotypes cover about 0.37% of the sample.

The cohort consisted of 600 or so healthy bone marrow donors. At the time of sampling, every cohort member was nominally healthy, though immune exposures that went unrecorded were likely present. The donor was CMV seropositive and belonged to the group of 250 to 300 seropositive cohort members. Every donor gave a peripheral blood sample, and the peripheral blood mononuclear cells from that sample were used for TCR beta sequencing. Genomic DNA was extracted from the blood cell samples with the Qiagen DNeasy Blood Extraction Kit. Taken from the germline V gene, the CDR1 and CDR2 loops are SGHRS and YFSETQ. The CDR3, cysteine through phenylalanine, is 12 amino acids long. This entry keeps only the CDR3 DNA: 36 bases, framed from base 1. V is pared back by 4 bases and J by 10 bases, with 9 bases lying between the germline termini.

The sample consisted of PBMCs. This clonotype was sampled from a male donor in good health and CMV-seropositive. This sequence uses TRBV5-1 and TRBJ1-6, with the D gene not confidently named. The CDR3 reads CASSPSGSPLHF. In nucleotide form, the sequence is TGCGCCAGCAGCCCGTCGGGGTCACCCCTCCACTTT.